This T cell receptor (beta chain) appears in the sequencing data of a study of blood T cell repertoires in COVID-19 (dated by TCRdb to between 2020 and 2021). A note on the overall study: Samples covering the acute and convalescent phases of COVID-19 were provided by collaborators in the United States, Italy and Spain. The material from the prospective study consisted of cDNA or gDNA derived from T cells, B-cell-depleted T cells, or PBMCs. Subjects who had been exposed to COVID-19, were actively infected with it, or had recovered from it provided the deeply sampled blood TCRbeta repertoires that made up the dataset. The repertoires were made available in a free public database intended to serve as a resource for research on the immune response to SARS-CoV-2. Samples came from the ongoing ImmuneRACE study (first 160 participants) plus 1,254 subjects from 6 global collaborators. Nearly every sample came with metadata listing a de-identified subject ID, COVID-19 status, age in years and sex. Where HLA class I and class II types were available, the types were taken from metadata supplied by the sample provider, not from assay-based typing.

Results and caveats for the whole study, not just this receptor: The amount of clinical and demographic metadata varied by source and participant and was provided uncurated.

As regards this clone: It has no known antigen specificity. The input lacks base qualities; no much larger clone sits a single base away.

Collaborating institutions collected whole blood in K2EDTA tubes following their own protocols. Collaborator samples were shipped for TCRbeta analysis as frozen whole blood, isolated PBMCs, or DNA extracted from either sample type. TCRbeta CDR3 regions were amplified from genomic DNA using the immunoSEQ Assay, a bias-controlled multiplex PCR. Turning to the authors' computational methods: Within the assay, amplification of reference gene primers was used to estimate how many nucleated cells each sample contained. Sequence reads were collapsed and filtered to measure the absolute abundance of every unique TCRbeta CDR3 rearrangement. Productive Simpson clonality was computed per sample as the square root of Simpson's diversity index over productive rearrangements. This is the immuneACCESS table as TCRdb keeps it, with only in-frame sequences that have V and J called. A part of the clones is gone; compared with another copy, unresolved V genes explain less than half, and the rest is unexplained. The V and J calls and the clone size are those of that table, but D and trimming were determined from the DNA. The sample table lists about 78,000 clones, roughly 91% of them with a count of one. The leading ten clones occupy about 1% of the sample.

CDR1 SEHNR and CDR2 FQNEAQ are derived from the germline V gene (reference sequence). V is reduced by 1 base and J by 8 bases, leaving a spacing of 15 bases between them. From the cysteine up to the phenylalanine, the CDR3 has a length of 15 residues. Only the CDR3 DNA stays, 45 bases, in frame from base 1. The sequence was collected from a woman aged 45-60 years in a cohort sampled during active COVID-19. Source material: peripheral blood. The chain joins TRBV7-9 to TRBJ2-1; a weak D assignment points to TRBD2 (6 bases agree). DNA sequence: TGTGCCAGCAGCTTAGGGGACTCTGGGGGGTATGAGCAGTTCTTC. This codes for CASSLGDSGGYEQFF.